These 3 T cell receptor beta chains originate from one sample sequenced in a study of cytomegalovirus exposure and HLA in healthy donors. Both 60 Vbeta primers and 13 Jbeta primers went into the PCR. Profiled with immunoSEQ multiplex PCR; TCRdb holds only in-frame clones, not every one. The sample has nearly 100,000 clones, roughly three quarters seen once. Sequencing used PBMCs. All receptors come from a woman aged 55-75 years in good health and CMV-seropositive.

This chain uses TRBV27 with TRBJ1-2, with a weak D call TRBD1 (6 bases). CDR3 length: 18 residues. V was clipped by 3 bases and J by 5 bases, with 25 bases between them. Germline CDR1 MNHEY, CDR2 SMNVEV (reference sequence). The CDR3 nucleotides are TGTGCCAGCAGTTTCAGAGGTGGGCGGCAGGGGATCTCGTATGGCTACACCTTC. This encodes CASSFRGGRQGISYGYTF.

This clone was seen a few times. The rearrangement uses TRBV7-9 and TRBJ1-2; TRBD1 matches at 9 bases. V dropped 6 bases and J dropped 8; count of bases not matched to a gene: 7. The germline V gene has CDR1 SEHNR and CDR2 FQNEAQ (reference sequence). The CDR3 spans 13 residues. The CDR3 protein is CASRDRGWRGYTF. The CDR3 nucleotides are TGTGCCAGCAGGGACAGGGGCTGGCGGGGCTACACCTTC.

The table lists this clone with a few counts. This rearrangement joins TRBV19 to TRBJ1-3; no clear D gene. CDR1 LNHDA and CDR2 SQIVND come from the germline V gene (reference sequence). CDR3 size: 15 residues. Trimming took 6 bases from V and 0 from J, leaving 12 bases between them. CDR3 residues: CASRARTSSGNTIYF. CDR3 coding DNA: TGTGCCAGTAGAGCTAGAACGAGCTCTGGAAACACCATATATTTT.